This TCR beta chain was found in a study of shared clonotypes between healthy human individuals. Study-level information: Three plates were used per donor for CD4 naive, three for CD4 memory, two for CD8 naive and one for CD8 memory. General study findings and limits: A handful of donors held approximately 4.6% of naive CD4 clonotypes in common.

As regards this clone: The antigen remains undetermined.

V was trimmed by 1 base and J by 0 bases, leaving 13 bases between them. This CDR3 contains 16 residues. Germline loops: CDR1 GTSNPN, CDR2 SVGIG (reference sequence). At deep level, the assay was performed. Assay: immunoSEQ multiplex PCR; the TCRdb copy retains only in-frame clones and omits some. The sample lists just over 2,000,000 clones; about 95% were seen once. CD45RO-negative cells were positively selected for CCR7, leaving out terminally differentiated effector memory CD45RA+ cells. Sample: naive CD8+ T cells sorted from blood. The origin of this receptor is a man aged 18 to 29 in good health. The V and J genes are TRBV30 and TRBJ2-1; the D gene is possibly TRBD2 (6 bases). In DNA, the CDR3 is TGTGCCTGGAGTGAGTCCGGGGGACTCTCCTACAATGAGCAGTTCTTC. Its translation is CAWSESGGLSYNEQFF. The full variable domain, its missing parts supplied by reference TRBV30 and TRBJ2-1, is SQTIHQWPATLVQPVGSPLSLECTVEGTSNPNLYWYRQAAGRGLQLLFYSVGIGQISSEVPQNLSASRPQDRQFILSSKKLLLSDSGFYLCAWSESGGLSYNEQFFGPGTRLTVL.